The clone carrying this T cell receptor (beta chain) was seen a few times. The data were taken from a study of immune characterization of retroperitoneal liposarcoma. TCRdb processed the PCR reads anew with MiXCR; each CDR3 protein has one entry. This table holds roughly 10,000 distinct CDR3 sequences, 28% found once. Germline V CDR1 and CDR2: MNHNS, SASEGT. The trim removed 2 bases at V and 9 bases at J, leaving 13 bases unmatched. This CDR3 is built from 16 residues. Sequencing used tumor tissue. The rearrangement joins TRBV6-1 to TRBJ2-1; 7 nucleotides line up with TRBD1. The sequence was collected from a male donor with retroperitoneal liposarcoma. The chain's CDR3 is CASSESTGWSLSEQFF. Written as DNA, the CDR3 is TGTGCCAGCAGTGAATCGACAGGGTGGTCTCTGAGTGAGCAGTTCTTC.